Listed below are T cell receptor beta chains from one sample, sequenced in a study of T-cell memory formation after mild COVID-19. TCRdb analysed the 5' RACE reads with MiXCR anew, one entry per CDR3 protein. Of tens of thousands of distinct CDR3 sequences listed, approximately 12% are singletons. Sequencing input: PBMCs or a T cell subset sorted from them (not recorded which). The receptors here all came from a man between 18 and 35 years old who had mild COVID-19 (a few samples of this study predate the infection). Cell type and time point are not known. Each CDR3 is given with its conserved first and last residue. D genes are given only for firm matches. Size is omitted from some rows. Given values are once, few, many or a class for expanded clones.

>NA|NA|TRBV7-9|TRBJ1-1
TGTGCCAGCAGCGGACAGAAGAACACTGAAGCTTTCTTT
CASSGQKNTEAFF
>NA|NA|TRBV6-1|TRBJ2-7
TGTGCCAGCATCTCGGGACTTCCTCGCTCCGAGCAGTACTTC
CASISGLPRSEQYF
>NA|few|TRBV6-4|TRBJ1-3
TGTGCCAGCAGTCCCGTGGACACCATATATTTT
CASSPVDTIYF
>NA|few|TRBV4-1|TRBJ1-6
TGCGCCAGCAGCCAAGAAGAGGGAAAGCGTTCACCCCTCCACTTT
CASSQEEGKRSPLHF
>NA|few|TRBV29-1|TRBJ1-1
TGCAGCGTTGAATTTCCGGAGGGGAGTGCTGAAGCTTTCTTT
CSVEFPEGSAEAFF
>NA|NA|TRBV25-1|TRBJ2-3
TGTGCCAGCAGCCTCGGGGTGGGCAAGGGGGGTGTCGGTACGCAGTATTTT
CASSLGVGKGGVGTQYF
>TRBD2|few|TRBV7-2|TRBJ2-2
TGTGCCAGCAGCTCGGGGGGTACTAGAATCACCGGGGAGCTGTTTTTT
CASSSGGTRITGELFF
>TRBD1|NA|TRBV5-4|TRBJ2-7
TGTGCCAGCATCCACCCGACAGGGGTATCCTACGAGCAGTACTTC
CASIHPTGVSYEQYF
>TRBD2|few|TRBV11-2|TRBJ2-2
TGTGCCACCCTAGAAACCCTAGCGGGGGGGACGGGGGAGCTGTTTTTT
CATLETLAGGTGELFF
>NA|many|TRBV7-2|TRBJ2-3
TGTGCCAGCAGCTTAGGACAGAGCACAGATACGCAGTATTTT
CASSLGQSTDTQYF
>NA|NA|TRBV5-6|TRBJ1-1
TGTGCCAGCAGCTCGACAACCAACAGAATTCGAGGGGCTTTCTTT
CASSSTTNRIRGAFF
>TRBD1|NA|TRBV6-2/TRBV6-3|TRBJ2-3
TGTGCCAGCAACCAAGGGGGCGGCCCAGATACGCAGTATTTT
CASNQGGGPDTQYF
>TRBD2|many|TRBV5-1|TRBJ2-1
TGCGCCAGCAGCTTCGGCGGGGGGGCCCACAATGAGCAGTTCTTC
CASSFGGGAHNEQFF